This paragraph reports one TCR beta chain. Its antigen is as yet unknown. The CDR3 consists of 15 residues. V shed 6 bases and J 0 bases; nucleotides not matched to a gene: 6. CDR1 is MNHNS and CDR2 is SASEGT in the germline V gene. The sample belongs to a study of blood T cells in healthy people across ages. A second PCR, run for 7 to 11 cycles, used a sample-barcoded 5' primer plus a J-beta primer mix. Each cDNA molecule received a tag from a template-switch adaptor that had 12 random nucleotides. MiXCR was run by TCRdb on the 5' RACE reads, yielding one entry per CDR3 protein. Altogether fewer than 800,000 distinct CDR3 sequences are present, 21% being singletons, with the ten largest covering roughly 3.4%. Overall study findings and caveats: Higher diversity and more naive CD4+ cells were features of long-lived donors, compared to aged donors. TCR beta diversity, measured per million T cells, fell in a roughly linear way with age. Researchers judged that diversity estimates from one million T cells fell short of true values.

This TCR derives from a man between 65 and 85 years old in good health. The sequencing sample was made of blood. This chain uses TRBV6-1 with TRBJ2-3; 7 bases fit TRBD2. DNA of the CDR3: TGTGCCAGCAGCCAGGGACTACCTAGCACAGATACGCAGTATTTT. Protein: CASSQGLPSTDTQYF.